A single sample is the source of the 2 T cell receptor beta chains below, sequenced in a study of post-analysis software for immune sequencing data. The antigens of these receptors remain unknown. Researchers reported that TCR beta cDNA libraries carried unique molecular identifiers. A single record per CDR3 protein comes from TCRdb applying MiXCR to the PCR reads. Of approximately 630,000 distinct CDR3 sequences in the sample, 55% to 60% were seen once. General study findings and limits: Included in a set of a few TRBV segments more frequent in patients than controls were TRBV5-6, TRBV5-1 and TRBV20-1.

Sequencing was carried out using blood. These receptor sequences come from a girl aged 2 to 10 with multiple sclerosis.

CDR3 sequence reads: CSAGDSQETQYF. The CDR3 coding sequence is TGCAGCGCCGGGGACAGCCAAGAGACCCAGTACTTC. The chain links TRBV29-1 to TRBJ2-5; TRBD1 agrees at 7 bases. The CDR3 sequence is 12 residues long. Per the germline V gene, CDR1 is SQVTM and CDR2 is ANQGSEA. V lost 7 bases to trimming and J lost 1 base; unmatched junction nucleotides: 3.

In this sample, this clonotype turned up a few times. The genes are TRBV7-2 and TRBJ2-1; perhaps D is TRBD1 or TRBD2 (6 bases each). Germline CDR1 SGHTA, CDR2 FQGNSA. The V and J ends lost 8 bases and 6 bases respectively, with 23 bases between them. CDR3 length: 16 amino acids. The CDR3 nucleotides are TGTGCCAGCCGAGGAGAGGGGGGAGTGGCTGGCAATGAGCAGTTCTTC. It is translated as CASRGEGGVAGNEQFF.